Presented here are 25 T cell receptor beta chains from one specimen sequenced in a study of regulatory T cells in long-lasting Graves disease. Time point described: persistent/refractory GD, antithyroid drugs over 5 years with positive TRAb. Extracted RNA from PBMCs served as the source of the TCR library. Combining iRepertoire HTBI primers with Arm-PCR of CDR3 regions, the authors built TCR beta libraries. TCRdb reprocessed the multiplex PCR reads with MiXCR, giving one entry per CDR3 protein. Here the sample spans approximately 690,000 distinct CDR3 sequences, roughly 30% being singletons. The input for sequencing was peripheral blood mononuclear cells (PBMCs), taken when the disease was refractory, from a patient treated with antithyroid drugs. The receptor set was obtained from a female donor with Graves disease.

V and J are TRBV29-1 and TRBJ1-1; TRBD1 is a possible D gene (6 bases). The germline gives CDR1 SQVTM, CDR2 ANQGSEA. The CDR3 totals 15 residues. Trimming pared 7 bases from V and 8 bases from J, leaving 26 bases between. Here the CDR3 DNA reads TGCAGCGGCGGTTATTATGGGACACCCGGTCGGGAAGCTTTCTTT. Protein: CSGGYYGTPGREAFF.

In DNA form, the CDR3 reads TGTGCCAGCAGTGAATTTGCTTCCCACCGATTGTACCAAGAGACCCAGTACTTC. Translation: CASSEFASHRLYQETQYF. This sequence joins TRBV25-1 and TRBJ2-5; D not resolved. CDR1 and CDR2 from the germline V gene are MGHDK and SYGVNS. CDR3 length: 18 residues. Trimming took 1 base from V and 0 from J, leaving 18 bases between them.

V gene TRBV30 combines with J gene TRBJ1-1; the D gene is possibly TRBD1 (5 bases). CDR1 is GTSNPN and CDR2 is SVGIG in the germline V gene (reference sequence). There are 13 residues in the CDR3. Trimming stripped 3 bases from V and 1 base from J, with 9 bases between. DNA of the CDR3: TGTGCCTGGAGGGGACGGAAGAACACTGAAGCTTTCTTT. Translated: CAWRGRKNTEAFF.

In the case of this clonotype: Just one base apart from a much larger clone, this may be a read error. This CDR3 is missing its conserved last phenylalanine or tryptophan, likely due to a read error. The chain combines TRBV6-1 with TRBJ2-7; D possibly uses TRBD1 or TRBD2 (5 bases each). V gave up 7 bases and J gave up 0 bases, with 13 bases separating them. The CDR3 contains 14 residues. Per germline, CDR1 MNHNS and CDR2 SASEGT. The CDR3 DNA reads TGTGCCAGCACCGCTGGGGACCACTCCTACGAGCAGTACCTC. It yields the protein CASTAGDHSYEQYL.

This clonotype was counted a few times. The chain recombines TRBV28 with TRBJ1-1, with a weak D call TRBD1 (5 bases). Trimming pared 6 bases from V and 8 bases from J, leaving 16 bases between. Germline loops: CDR1 MDHEN, CDR2 SYDVKM. The CDR3 has 13 residues. DNA for the CDR3: TGTGCCAGCAGACCTCGGGGCAGTTTGGAAGCTTTCTTT. Protein: CASRPRGSLEAFF.

This clonotype was seen only a few times. The chain combines TRBV28 with TRBJ2-7; 9 positions agree with TRBD1. Per the germline V gene, CDR1 is MDHEN and CDR2 is SYDVKM. The CDR3 spans 14 residues. V lost 5 bases, J lost 4 bases, and 6 bases stayed unmatched. CDR3 residues: CASSLYRGRYEQYF. CDR3 DNA: TGTGCCAGCAGTCTGTACAGGGGGCGGTACGAGCAGTACTTC.

The chain links TRBV20-1 to TRBJ1-1; D is perhaps TRBD1 (6 bases). Trimming cost V 5 bases and J 1 base, with 11 bases left between them. The CDR3 consists of 13 residues. CDR1 is DFQATT and CDR2 is SNEGSKA in the germline V gene (reference sequence). The CDR3 here is CSAPLTGNTEAFF. The CDR3 DNA reads TGCAGTGCTCCTTTGACAGGGAACACTGAAGCTTTCTTT.

Comments on this clonotype: Possible read error: a much larger clone is one base away. The chain has TRBV10-3 and TRBJ2-7; no firm D call. The CDR3 sequence is 11 residues long. Germline V gene sequence: CDR1 ENHRY, CDR2 SYGVKD. Trimming stripped 0 bases from V and 12 bases from J, with 9 bases between. CDR3 DNA sequence: TGTGCCATCAGTGAGTCGAAAAAGCGGTACTTC. Translation: CAISESKKRYF.

The gene calls are TRBV20-1 and TRBJ2-5; 11 bases align to TRBD2. Germline values: CDR1 DFQATT, CDR2 SNEGSKA (reference sequence). The CDR3 spans 16 residues. The junction had 7 bases not matched to a gene; V was cut back by 0 bases and J by 4 bases. Here the CDR3 DNA reads TGCAGTGCTAGAGATCGAATAGCGGGAGGGGGAGAGACCCAGTACTTC. Protein sequence: CSARDRIAGGGETQYF.

This clonotype was picked up many times. V and J are TRBV6-2 or TRBV6-3 and TRBJ2-7; 7 bases line up with TRBD2. V lost 5 bases to trimming and J lost 3 bases; unmatched junction nucleotides: 7. Germline-derived CDR1 and CDR2 are MNHEY and SVGEGT. This CDR3 region has 14 residues. The CDR3 sequence: CASSPDSGLYEQYF. The DNA of the CDR3 is TGTGCCAGCAGTCCGGATAGCGGGCTCTACGAGCAGTACTTC.

This clonotype was observed a handful of times. J is TRBJ2-7 and V is TRBV5-1, with D tentatively TRBD2 (5 bases). The V end was cut by 3 bases, the J end by 4 bases, with 11 bases between. Germline loops: CDR1 SGHRS, CDR2 YFSETQ. The CDR3 length is 13 residues. CDR3 loop: CASSSRRGYEQYF. The CDR3 DNA sequence: TGCGCCAGCAGCTCCCGTCGGGGTTACGAGCAGTACTTC.

The rearrangement uses TRBV20-1 and TRBJ2-7; D is possibly TRBD1 (6 bases). The CDR3 runs 14 residues. Germline V CDR1 and CDR2: DFQATT, SNEGSKA (reference sequence). The V gene lost 1 base and the J gene lost 4 bases, with 14 bases spanning the gap. As DNA, the CDR3 is TGCAGTGCTAGAGGAAGACAGGTAGTTTACGAGCAGTACTTC. Protein product: CSARGRQVVYEQYF.

V and J are TRBV5-1 and TRBJ2-3, with 10 bases aligning to TRBD2. The CDR3 totals 18 residues. The J segment lost 0 bases and the V segment lost 4 bases, leaving 11 bases of the junction unmatched. In germline, CDR1 is SGHRS, CDR2 YFSETQ. The DNA for the CDR3 is TGCGCCAGCAGCCGCCCCCAGGGAGCGGGAGGGAGCACAGATACGCAGTATTTT. Encoded protein: CASSRPQGAGGSTDTQYF.

The sample holds a few counts of this clonotype. The gene calls are TRBV20-1 and TRBJ1-1; tentative D call: TRBD1 (6 bases). The CDR3 runs 12 residues. The V end lost 0 bases, the J end lost 10 bases, and 12 bases lay between the germline ends. The germline V gene encodes CDR1 DFQATT and CDR2 SNEGSKA (reference sequence). In nucleotides, the CDR3 is TGCAGTGCTAGAGATACAGGGAATGGAGCTTTCTTT. Translated: CSARDTGNGAFF.

The chain carries TRBV11-1 and TRBJ1-2, with 7 positions matching TRBD1. In germline, CDR1 is SGHAT, CDR2 FQDESV (reference sequence). The trim removed 5 bases at V and 4 bases at J, leaving 10 bases unmatched. CDR3 length equals 15 residues. The CDR3 DNA reads as TGTGCCAGCAGCACGTCCCGGACAGGTTTCTATGGCTACACCTTC. The encoded protein is CASSTSRTGFYGYTF.

This clonotype was seen only a few times. DNA of the CDR3: TGTGCCAGCAGCTTGGCCCCGGTGGATGACTATGGCTACACCTTC. Translation gives CASSLAPVDDYGYTF. This chain uses TRBV13 with TRBJ1-2; D is unresolved. The V gene's germline CDR1 is PRHDT and CDR2 FYEKMQ (reference sequence). V was trimmed by 3 bases and J by 3 bases, leaving 14 bases between them. There are 15 residues in the CDR3.

This clonotype turned up a few times. The V gene is TRBV6-1, the J gene TRBJ1-6; D possibly corresponds to TRBD1 (5 bases). This CDR3 region has 14 residues. V shed 10 bases and J shed 7 bases, with 17 bases lying between them. Per germline, CDR1 MNHNS and CDR2 SASEGT. The CDR3 DNA reads TGTGCCACCGCCAGGGACGGAGTAAATTCACCCCTCCACTTT. Protein: CATARDGVNSPLHF.

Ten or more counts support this clonotype. V usage is TRBV28 and J usage is TRBJ2-2; D gene ambiguous. Germline lookup yields CDR1 MDHEN and CDR2 SYDVKM. There are 17 residues in the CDR3. With 6 bases removed from V and 0 bases from J, the gap between germline ends came to 17 bases. CDR3: CASRAAPRLSNTGELFF. For the CDR3, the DNA is TGTGCCAGCAGGGCGGCACCTCGGCTTTCGAACACCGGGGAGCTGTTTTTT.

This clonotype was seen only a few times. This chain uses TRBV20-1 with TRBJ2-5; D ambiguous. Per germline, CDR1 DFQATT and CDR2 SNEGSKA (reference sequence). V gave up 2 bases and J gave up 3 bases, with 4 bases separating them. The CDR3 spans 11 residues. CDR3 in DNA: TGCAGTGCTAGACCGGAAGAGACCCAGTACTTC. It is translated as CSARPEETQYF.

CDR3 region: CASSYSPGSSGNTIYF. DNA of the CDR3: TGTGCCAGCAGTTATAGTCCGGGGTCCTCTGGAAACACCATATATTTT. V is TRBV6-2 or TRBV6-3 and J is TRBJ1-3; D gene unclear. Per germline, CDR1 MNHEY and CDR2 SVGEGT. With 3 bases removed from V and 0 bases from J, the gap between germline ends came to 12 bases. This CDR3 region has 16 residues.

V gene TRBV6-1 combines with J gene TRBJ1-3; TRBD1 is a possible D gene (5 bases). This CDR3 spans 16 amino acids. The germline gives CDR1 MNHNS, CDR2 SASEGT. Between the trimmed V and J ends, which lost 0 bases and 2 bases, there was a span of 11 bases. For the CDR3, the DNA is TGTGCCAGCAGTGAAGCGCCGGGGGTTGCTGGAAACACCATATATTTT. Amino acids: CASSEAPGVAGNTIYF.

This chain joins TRBV19 and TRBJ2-5; possible D gene TRBD1, 6 bases. Trimming stripped 7 bases from V and 1 base from J, with 10 bases between. The germline V gene encodes CDR1 LNHDA and CDR2 SQIVND (reference sequence). The CDR3 runs to 13 residues. In DNA, the CDR3 is TGTGCCAGTACCCCGGACAGCCAAGAGACCCAGTACTTC. Protein: CASTPDSQETQYF.

A few counts support this clonotype. The chain is built from TRBV7-9 and TRBJ2-7, with 8 positions matching TRBD1. J was trimmed by 5 bases and V by 11 bases; bases with no gene match: 14. The CDR3 has 14 amino acids. CDR1 and CDR2 (germline): SEHNR, FQNEAQ (reference sequence). The CDR3 DNA reads as TGTGCCGGCTCCTGGGAGGACAGGGACCACGAGCAGTACTTC. It translates to CAGSWEDRDHEQYF.

This clonotype was recorded at least ten times. This rearrangement joins TRBV6-1 to TRBJ2-7; 11 bases align to TRBD1. This CDR3 spans 18 amino acids. V lost 5 bases, J lost 5 bases, and 17 bases stayed unmatched. The germline gives CDR1 MNHNS, CDR2 SASEGT. The CDR3 region has the DNA TGTGCCAGCAGTCCCACGTTCCCAGGACAGGGGGCATTCGACGAGCAGTACTTC. Translation gives CASSPTFPGQGAFDEQYF.

This clonotype appeared a few times. The chain uses TRBV2 and TRBJ2-5; TRBD1 agrees at 8 bases. Germline V CDR1 and CDR2: SNHLY, FYNNEI. Unmatched junction bases numbered 5, after V lost 4 bases and J lost 4 bases. The CDR3 is 14 residues long. CDR3 nucleotide sequence: TGTGCCAGCAGTGGTCTGACAGGGGCAGAGACCCAGTACTTC. Encoded protein: CASSGLTGAETQYF.